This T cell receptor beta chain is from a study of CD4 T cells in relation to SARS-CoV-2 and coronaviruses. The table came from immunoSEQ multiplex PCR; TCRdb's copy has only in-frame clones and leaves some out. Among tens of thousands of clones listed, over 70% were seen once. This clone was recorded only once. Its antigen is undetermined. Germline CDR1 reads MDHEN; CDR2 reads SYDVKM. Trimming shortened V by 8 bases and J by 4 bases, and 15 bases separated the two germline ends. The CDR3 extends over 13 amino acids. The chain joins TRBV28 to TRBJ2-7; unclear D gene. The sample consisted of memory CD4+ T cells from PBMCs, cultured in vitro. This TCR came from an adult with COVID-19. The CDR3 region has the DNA TGTGCCAGCGTAAGAATAGTGGGGTACGAGCAGTACTTC. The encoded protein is CASVRIVGYEQYF.